This T cell receptor beta chain originates from a study of blood T cell repertoires in COVID-19. Looking at the study overall: Some COVID-19 samples were acute and others convalescent; all came from the United States, Italy and Spain. From T cells, B-cell-depleted T cells, or PBMCs came the material, which was cDNA or gDNA.

Per the authors' pipeline: Amplification of reference gene primers was used by the study to estimate nucleated cell counts. Profiled with immunoSEQ multiplex PCR; TCRdb holds only in-frame clones, not every one. That table is the source of V, J and clone size, and D and trimming were worked out from the DNA. The table lists about 85,000 clones, 65% to 85% of them singletons. V was trimmed by 6 bases and J by 4 bases, leaving 6 bases between them. Germline V gene lookup returns CDR1 LNHDA and CDR2 SQIVND (reference sequence). The CDR3 sequence is 11 residues long. The chain is built from TRBV19 and TRBJ2-5, with D tentatively TRBD2 (5 bases). The sequenced sample consisted of peripheral blood. The sequence was obtained from a man aged 55-75 years with acute or convalescent COVID-19. CDR3 coding DNA: TGTGCCAGTAGGGAGGCAGAGACCCAGTACTTC. Protein sequence: CASREAETQYF.